Here is one TCR beta chain with its context. This entry is derived from a study of T cells after somatic rescue of genetic block. Sequencing used immunoSEQ multiplex PCR; TCRdb keeps in-frame clones, though not all of them. The table lists some 15,000 clones, approximately 70% of them singletons, with 11% to 15% in the top ten. The source material was peripheral blood mononuclear cells (PBMCs). The receptor comes from a boy between 5 and 17 years old.

DNA of the CDR3: TGTGCCAGCAACTCTGGGGGGAGCTCTGGGGCCAACGTCCTGACTTTC. This gives the protein CASNSGGSSGANVLTF. The J gene is TRBJ2-6, the V gene TRBV2; possible D gene TRBD2, 6 bases. From germline, CDR1 is SNHLY and CDR2 FYNNEI. V lost 7 bases and J 0 bases, leaving 13 bases between the germline ends. The CDR3 extends over 16 amino acids.